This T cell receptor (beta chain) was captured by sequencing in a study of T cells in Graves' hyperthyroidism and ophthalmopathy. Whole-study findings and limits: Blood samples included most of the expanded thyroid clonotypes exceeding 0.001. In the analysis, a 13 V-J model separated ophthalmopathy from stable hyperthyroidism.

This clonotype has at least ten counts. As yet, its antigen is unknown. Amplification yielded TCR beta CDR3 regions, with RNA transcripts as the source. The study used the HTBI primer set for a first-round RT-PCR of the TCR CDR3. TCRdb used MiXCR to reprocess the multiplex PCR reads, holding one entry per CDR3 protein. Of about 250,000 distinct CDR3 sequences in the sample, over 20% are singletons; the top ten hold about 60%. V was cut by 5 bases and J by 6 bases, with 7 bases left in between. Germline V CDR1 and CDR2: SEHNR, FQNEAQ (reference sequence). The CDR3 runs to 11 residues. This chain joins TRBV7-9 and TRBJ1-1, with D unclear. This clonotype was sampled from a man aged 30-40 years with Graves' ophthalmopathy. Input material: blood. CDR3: CASSPGSEAFF. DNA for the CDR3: TGTGCCAGCAGCCCCGGCTCTGAAGCTTTCTTT.